These 9 T cell receptor beta chains came from one sample sequenced in a study of T cell responses to AZD1222 COVID-19 vaccine. The data were produced by immunoSEQ multiplex PCR, yet TCRdb's version contains in-frame clones alone and is incomplete. The sample lists 90,000 to 140,000 clones; more than 75% were seen once. Here the sequenced sample was peripheral blood, taken on day 0 of AZD1222 vaccination. The source of these receptors is an adult in good health.

Only one count was recorded for this clone. The sample carries other DNA sequences with the same CDR3. The chain carries TRBV2 and TRBJ2-7; D possibly corresponds to TRBD2 (6 bases). V was cut by 6 bases and J by 6 bases, with 6 bases left in between. Germline CDR1 SNHLY, CDR2 FYNNEI. The CDR3 runs to 10 residues. CDR3 bases: TGTGCCAGCAGCGGGGGCGAGCAGTACTTC. It encodes CASSGGEQYF.

As DNA, the CDR3 is TGTGCCAGCAGCCATTGGGGGAGGGATGAAAAACTGTTTTTT. This gives the protein CASSHWGRDEKLFF. This rearrangement joins TRBV3-1 (or the pseudogene TRBV3-2) to TRBJ1-4; the D gene is possibly TRBD1 (5 bases). The germline V and J ends were trimmed by 3 bases and 6 bases, with 11 bases remaining between them. Germline V gene lookup returns CDR1 LGHDT and CDR2 YNNKEL (reference sequence). This CDR3 has 14 amino acids.

V gene TRBV7-3 combines with J gene TRBJ2-3; 10 bases line up with TRBD2. Germline assignment: CDR1 SGHTA and CDR2 FQGTGA. CDR3 size: 15 residues. With 6 bases clipped from V and 3 bases from J, the junction kept 6 bases outside the gene matches. CDR3 sequence reads: CASSVAGGTTDTQYF. CDR3 in DNA: TGTGCCAGCAGTGTAGCGGGAGGCACGACAGATACGCAGTATTTT.

The V call is TRBV21-1, the J call TRBJ1-1; the table gives TRBD1 as D, unverified against the DNA. TRBV21-1 is a known pseudogene. CDR3 length: 12 residues. Here the CDR3 reads CASSKGGIRAFF. The CDR3 nucleotides are TGTGCCAGCAGCAAAGGGGGCATTAGGGCTTTCTTT.

The chain links TRBV7-3 to TRBJ1-1; D remains ambiguous. V was clipped by 8 bases and J by 4 bases, with 14 bases between them. Germline V CDR1 and CDR2: SGHTA, FQGTGA. The CDR3 is 13 residues long. The CDR3 loop is CASPGFDRTEAFF. DNA for the CDR3: TGTGCCAGCCCCGGTTTTGATCGCACTGAAGCTTTCTTT.

The rearrangement uses TRBV11-3 and TRBJ2-7; 7 positions agree with TRBD2. Unmatched junction bases numbered 9, after V lost 2 bases and J lost 5 bases. The CDR3 has 15 residues. Germline assignment: CDR1 SGHNT and CDR2 YENEEA. CDR3 region: CASSLNPTSFNEQYF. In nucleotides, the CDR3 is TGTGCCAGCAGCTTAAACCCGACTAGCTTTAACGAGCAGTACTTC.

This clone has just a few counts. The genes are TRBV6-2 or TRBV6-3 and TRBJ1-1; a possible D gene is TRBD1 (6 bases). V lost 6 bases to trimming and J lost 1 base, with 12 bases between them. Germline V CDR1 and CDR2: MNHEY, SVGEGT. The CDR3 is 14 amino acids. The CDR3 nucleotides read TGTGCCAGCAGCCGGACGGGACAGAACACTGAAGCTTTCTTT. It codes for CASSRTGQNTEAFF.

V and J are TRBV7-9 and TRBJ2-3; D may be TRBD1 or TRBD2 (5 bases each). The CDR3 consists of 13 residues. With 2 bases removed from V and 6 bases from J, the gap between germline ends came to 9 bases. Germline CDR1 SEHNR, CDR2 FQNEAQ (reference sequence). The CDR3 bases are TGTGCCAGCAGCTTAATAGGGACCGATACGCAGTATTTT. This translates into CASSLIGTDTQYF.

The chain carries TRBV27 and TRBJ2-1; 14 bases are shared with TRBD2. The germline V gene encodes CDR1 MNHEY and CDR2 SMNVEV (reference sequence). The CDR3 sequence is 19 residues long. With V trimmed by 0 bases and J by 6 bases, 10 bases remained unmatched. The CDR3 is CASSLSRLAGGPPFNEQFF. The CDR3 DNA follows: TGTGCCAGCAGTTTATCACGACTAGCGGGAGGGCCCCCCTTCAATGAGCAGTTCTTC.